This record covers a single T cell receptor beta chain. Its antigen has not been determined. No much larger clone is present one base from it, and per-base qualities are unavailable. These data originate in a study of human T cells and chemical hapten exposure (dated by TCRdb to the early 2020s). Study-wide context: For sensitization, 2% DPC in acetone was applied to a roughly 2 cm by roughly 2 cm area of upper inner arm skin. The libraries were sequenced as a pool, and the TCR yield per sample differed mostly because of small variations in library volumes within the pool. Alopecia areata with under or over 50% scalp involvement, alopecia totalis and alopecia universalis were represented in the patient cohort, which was mostly female. Blood samples were taken from patients before sensitization (week 0) and at 2, 6 and about 24 weeks after DPC sensitization. Blood for TCR sequencing was provided by twenty-nine alopecia patients at one to four time points (pre-sensitization, 2, 6 and 24 weeks). Patients additionally received weekly therapeutic DPC doses to the scalp throughout the approximately 22-week study period. Patch testing was done on the upper back using Finn chambers containing 0.01% DPC, and results were scored after 6 days according to International Contact Dermatitis Research Group standards. This study followed changes in the peripheral blood TCR repertoire in vivo during primary and secondary sensitization of alopecia patients to the hapten diphenylcyclopropenone (DPC).

Libraries came from RACE. The sample was run on a NextSeq 500. Library preparation attached unique molecular identifiers to individual cDNA molecules for quantitative, reproducible TCR counting. Each blood RNA sample was used to sequence both TCR alpha and TCR beta chains. Per the original workflow: A median of roughly 99,000 TCRs per sample was observed, with a range of roughly 23,224 to 700,000. V, J and CDR3 annotation of the TCR reads was performed with the Decombinator software suite. To make PS versus PT1 abundance plots, every sample was subsampled to the same number of TCRs (28,000). TCRs were defined as expanded if absent before sensitization and observed at least eight times at the 2-week time point. Using fastp trimming at Q25 and MiXCR clonotype assembly, TCRdb reanalyzed the public sequencing data and kept in-frame beta chains. One record per CDR3 amino acid sequence lists the most common genes and DNA. The authors' filters were not applied to this entry. The table for this sample lists more than 100,000 distinct CDR3 sequences; about 11% of them were counted only once. The top ten constitute under 2.5% of the sample.

Relative to germline, V is 2 bases shorter and J is 6 bases shorter, with 13 bases between their ends. Via the germline V gene, CDR1 is MNHEY and CDR2 SVGAGI. Reading from cysteine to phenylalanine, the CDR3 counts 14 amino acids. The only DNA kept is the CDR3, 42 bases in frame from the first base. Overall study outcomes, separate from this receptor: DPC sensitization did not change how many TCRs were above 1 in 1000 frequency, and no evidence was found of alterations in global repertoire structure. A positive correlation was found between the number of PT1 expanded TCRs and patch test score, with significance reached at thresholds 8, 16 and 32 but not 4. Expanded TCRs formed significantly more large CDR3 similarity clusters than pre-sensitization or healthy control sets, consistent with antigen-driven responses. Repeated subsampling changed both the strength of the expansion versus patch-test correlation and the threshold at which that correlation became significant. All patients had alopecia, a presumed autoimmune disease, so their immune response might differ from that of healthy individuals.

The time point label, read with the paper, signifies: patch test 3, about 24 weeks after DPC sensitization. Taken with the paper, the label for treatment or condition translates to: therapeutic diphenylcyclopropenone sensitization with weekly scalp DPC. At each patch-test visit, blood was drawn before the patch test was applied. Eligible patients were aged 18 to 70, diagnosed with alopecia, deemed suitable for DPC therapy, and excluded if pregnant. Total RNA was isolated from unfractionated whole blood collected in Tempus Blood RNA tubes. The starting material was whole blood, obtained in connection with sensitization to the hapten diphenylcyclopropenone (DPC). This TCR was sampled from a woman aged 45-59 years with alopecia areata. Some clones in this sample may be carry-over from other donors' samples. The chain is made from TRBV6-5 and TRBJ1-1; TRBD1 might be the D gene, on 5 matching bases. Here is the DNA: TGTGCCAGCAGTTACGTGGGGGGGAAGGCTGAAGCTTTCTTT. Translated, this gives CASSYVGGKAEAFF.